This TCR beta chain was captured by sequencing in a study of blood T cell repertoires in COVID-19. Original analysis: It was from reference gene primer amplification that nucleated cell counts were estimated. The repertoire was sequenced with immunoSEQ multiplex PCR; TCRdb's copy has only in-frame clones and lacks some. D and trimming come from the DNA, and the V and J calls and clone size come from that table. The profile shows under 30,000 clones, approximately 90% of them singletons. This clone was detected only a few times. Material: peripheral blood. This TCR came from a man between 45 and 60 years old with active COVID-19.

CDR3 nucleotides: TGTGCCAGCAGACGTGGGCTAGCGGGAGGGGACGAGCAGTACTTC. It encodes CASRRGLAGGDEQYF. V usage is TRBV11-2 and J usage is TRBJ2-7; TRBD2 agrees at 12 bases. V lost 6 bases to trimming and J lost 5 bases; unmatched junction nucleotides: 8. The CDR3 loop spans 15 amino acids. The V gene's germline CDR1 is SGHAT and CDR2 FQNNGV.